The rows below give T cell receptor beta chains drawn from one sample of a study of cytomegalovirus exposure and HLA in healthy donors. Measured with immunoSEQ multiplex PCR; TCRdb has only the in-frame clones, and not every one. The sample data list under 200,000 clones. The sequenced sample consisted of PBMCs. The receptors shown here come from a young woman in good health and CMV-seropositive. The CDR3 runs from the conserved cysteine through the conserved F or W. Fields, in order: V gene, J gene, D gene, CDR3 DNA, CDR3 protein. The D gene is left open where the match is weak.

V: TRBV27; J: TRBJ2-1; D: TRBD1; DNA: TGTGCCAGCAGCCTACAGGGGGCACCCTACAATGAGCAGTTCTTC; CDR3: CASSLQGAPYNEQFF
V: TRBV6-1; J: TRBJ1-4; D: NA; DNA: TGTGCCAGCAGCCTAAGGAGACCTAATGAAAAACTGTTTTTT; CDR3: CASSLRRPNEKLFF
V: TRBV4-1; J: TRBJ2-3; D: TRBD2; DNA: TGCGCCAGCAGCCTAGAAGCGGGGCGGGGAAGCACAGATACGCAGTATTTT; CDR3: CASSLEAGRGSTDTQYF
V: TRBV30; J: TRBJ1-5; D: TRBD1; DNA: TGTGCCTGGTCAACAGGGGGTCGGGATCAGCCCCAGCATTTT; CDR3: CAWSTGGRDQPQHF
V: TRBV15; J: TRBJ2-7; D: TRBD1; DNA: TGTGCCACCAGCAAACCGGGACAGGATTACGAGCAGTACTTC; CDR3: CATSKPGQDYEQYF
V: TRBV18; J: TRBJ1-1; D: TRBD1; DNA: TGTGCCAGCTCACCACAGAGACAGGGGGTTGTTACTGAAGCTTTCTTT; CDR3: CASSPQRQGVVTEAFF
V: TRBV7-8; J: TRBJ2-1; D: TRBD2; DNA: TGTGCCAGCAGCCAGACTAGCGGGACAAGGTTCTTC; CDR3: CASSQTSGTRFF
V: TRBV2; J: TRBJ2-1; D: NA; DNA: TGTGCCAGCAGTCCAACATCCTACAATGAGCAGTTCTTC; CDR3: CASSPTSYNEQFF
V: TRBV4-1; J: TRBJ2-7; D: TRBD1; DNA: TGCGCCAGCAGCCACCGACAGGGGAGGACGGGCGAGCAGTACTTC; CDR3: CASSHRQGRTGEQYF
V: TRBV2; J: TRBJ2-5; D: TRBD1; DNA: TGTGCCAGCAGTGAGCTCGGGACAGGGGAGGAGACCCAGTACTTC; CDR3: CASSELGTGEETQYF
V: TRBV4-1; J: TRBJ1-4; D: NA; DNA: TGCGCCAGCAGCCAAGATAAGTTAACAGTTAATGAAAAACTGTTTTTT; CDR3: CASSQDKLTVNEKLFF
V: TRBV30; J: TRBJ2-3; D: TRBD2; DNA: TGTGCCTGGTCGCGGGGGGGCGGTACAGATACGCAGTATTTT; CDR3: CAWSRGGGTDTQYF
V: TRBV6-1; J: TRBJ2-7; D: TRBD2; DNA: TGTGCCAGCAGTGAAGCGGCTAGCGGGAGCTGGTATGAGCAGTACTTC; CDR3: CASSEAASGSWYEQYF
V: TRBV11-1; J: TRBJ2-1; D: NA; DNA: TGTGCCAGCAGCTTAGCGGGCCGGCTTGAGCAGTTCTTC; CDR3: CASSLAGRLEQFF
V: TRBV6-1; J: TRBJ2-1; D: TRBD2; DNA: TGTGCCAGCAGTCGGGCGGGGGGTAATGAGCAGTTCTTC; CDR3: CASSRAGGNEQFF
V: TRBV27; J: TRBJ2-7; D: NA; DNA: TGTGCCAGCAGTTTACAGGGCTCCTACGAGCAGTACTTC; CDR3: CASSLQGSYEQYF
V: TRBV9; J: TRBJ1-2; D: TRBD1; DNA: TGTGCCAGCAGCGTAGGGCCAGGGGGCTATGGCTACACCTTC; CDR3: CASSVGPGGYGYTF
V: TRBV6-6; J: TRBJ2-3; D: NA; DNA: TGTGCCAGCAGTCTCTTCGGACCACGAGGAGGAGATACGCAGTATTTT; CDR3: CASSLFGPRGGDTQYF
V: TRBV30; J: TRBJ1-2; D: NA; DNA: TGTGCCTGGTTACAGGTCGGCGATGGCTACACCTTC; CDR3: CAWLQVGDGYTF
V: TRBV7-2; J: TRBJ2-3; D: TRBD2; DNA: TGTGCCAGCAGCTTCGGGACTAGCGGGGGAACGACAGATACGCAGTATTTT; CDR3: CASSFGTSGGTTDTQYF
V: TRBV6-5; J: TRBJ2-3; D: NA; DNA: TGTGCCAGCAGAGAGTTGGATACGCAGTATTTT; CDR3: CASRELDTQYF
V: TRBV11-3; J: TRBJ2-3; D: TRBD1; DNA: TGTGCCAGCAGCTTAGTACAGGGGAGCACAGATACGCAGTATTTT; CDR3: CASSLVQGSTDTQYF
V: TRBV30; J: TRBJ1-3; D: NA; DNA: TGTGCCTGGAGTGGCGGTCACTCTGGAAACACCATATATTTT; CDR3: CAWSGGHSGNTIYF
V: TRBV2; J: TRBJ2-1; D: TRBD2; DNA: TGTGCCAGCAGGAGGACTAGCGGCAATGAGCAGTTCTTC; CDR3: CASRRTSGNEQFF
V: TRBV18; J: TRBJ1-6; D: NA; DNA: TGTGCCAGCTCACCGGGGGCCAACTATAATTCACCCCTCCACTTT; CDR3: CASSPGANYNSPLHF
V: TRBV5-1; J: TRBJ2-3; D: TRBD2; DNA: TGCGCCAGCAGCTTGGTTCAGCGGGGGGCGGGAAAGTATTTT; CDR3: CASSLVQRGAGKYF
V: TRBV28; J: TRBJ2-7; D: TRBD2; DNA: TGTGCCATTCCGGGACTATCCTACGAGCAGTACTTC; CDR3: CAIPGLSYEQYF
V: TRBV14; J: TRBJ1-5; D: NA; DNA: TGTGCCAGCAGCCCTTCCGAGAACTCTCAGCCCCAGCATTTT; CDR3: CASSPSENSQPQHF
V: TRBV4-2; J: TRBJ2-5; D: TRBD2; DNA: TGTGCCAGCAGCCAAGGCTCGCGTCGCGGGGGAGAGACCCAGTACTTC; CDR3: CASSQGSRRGGETQYF
V: TRBV10-3; J: TRBJ1-1; D: NA; DNA: TGTGCCATCAGTGCCGGGAACGCCCCCACTGAAGCTTTCTTT; CDR3: CAISAGNAPTEAFF
V: TRBV7-2; J: TRBJ2-3; D: TRBD1; DNA: TGTGCCAGCAGCCGACAGGGGGTGTCAGATACGCAGTATTTT; CDR3: CASSRQGVSDTQYF
V: TRBV5-1; J: TRBJ1-6; D: NA; DNA: TGCGCCAGCAGCTTGGATGAAATCGGGCCCCTCCACTTT; CDR3: CASSLDEIGPLHF
V: TRBV2; J: TRBJ1-4; D: NA; DNA: TGTGCCAGCCTGGGGGGACCTAATGAAAAACTGTTTTTT; CDR3: CASLGGPNEKLFF
V: TRBV5-1; J: TRBJ2-5; D: TRBD2; DNA: TGCGCCAGCAGCGGGCAAGCGGGAGAAGAGACCCAGTACTTC; CDR3: CASSGQAGEETQYF
V: TRBV6-4; J: TRBJ2-1; D: TRBD2; DNA: TGTGCCAGCAGAGCCGGGACTAGCAGCAATGAGCAGTTCTTC; CDR3: CASRAGTSSNEQFF
V: TRBV6-6; J: TRBJ1-3; D: NA; DNA: TGTGCCAGCAGTTACCCGTCGGTATCTGGAAACACCATATATTTT; CDR3: CASSYPSVSGNTIYF
V: TRBV9; J: TRBJ2-5; D: TRBD1; DNA: TGTGCCAGCAGCGAACTACAGGGGCGTCAAGAGACCCAGTACTTC; CDR3: CASSELQGRQETQYF
V: TRBV15; J: TRBJ2-5; D: NA; DNA: TGTGCCACCAGCAGACAGAAGAGGGTTGAGACCCAGTACTTC; CDR3: CATSRQKRVETQYF
V: TRBV20-1; J: TRBJ1-2; D: NA; DNA: TGCAGTGCTCTCAGGAACGATGGCTACACCTTC; CDR3: CSALRNDGYTF
V: TRBV4-2; J: TRBJ2-1; D: TRBD2; DNA: TGTGCCAGCAGCATAAGCGGGAGCTTCCTTTTGGATGAGCAGTTCTTC; CDR3: CASSISGSFLLDEQFF
V: TRBV27; J: TRBJ1-2; D: NA; DNA: TGTGCCAGCAGTTTCGCGGGTAACTATGGCTACACCTTC; CDR3: CASSFAGNYGYTF
V: TRBV28; J: TRBJ2-7; D: TRBD2; DNA: TGTGCCAGCAGTTTAGAGAGCGGGGGGAAGCTCTCCTACGAGCAGTACTTC; CDR3: CASSLESGGKLSYEQYF
V: TRBV4-2; J: TRBJ1-2; D: NA; DNA: TGTGCCAGCAGCCCCCTGGAAGGGGCGGATGGCTACACCTTC; CDR3: CASSPLEGADGYTF
V: TRBV18; J: TRBJ1-5; D: NA; DNA: TGTGCCAGCTCCCCCCAGAGGAGCAATCAGCCCCAGCATTTT; CDR3: CASSPQRSNQPQHF
V: TRBV7-2; J: TRBJ2-3; D: TRBD2; DNA: TGTGCCAGCTCCGGACCCGGGGAGGGTACGCAGTATTTT; CDR3: CASSGPGEGTQYF
V: TRBV2; J: TRBJ2-7; D: TRBD2; DNA: TGTGCCAGCAGTGTGGGCGGGGGGGCTCGGGAGCAGTACTTC; CDR3: CASSVGGGAREQYF
V: TRBV2; J: TRBJ2-7; D: TRBD1; DNA: TGTGCCAGCAGCGAGCTACAGGGGTACGAGCAGTACTTC; CDR3: CASSELQGYEQYF
V: TRBV2; J: TRBJ2-7; D: NA; DNA: TGTGCCAGCAGTGAAGCCCCTCGGTTGGGCACCGAGCAGTACTTC; CDR3: CASSEAPRLGTEQYF
V: TRBV30; J: TRBJ2-5; D: NA; DNA: TGTGCCTGGAGCATCCCTACAGAGACCCAGTACTTC; CDR3: CAWSIPTETQYF
V: TRBV5-1; J: TRBJ1-4; D: NA; DNA: TGCGCCAGCAGCTTGGGTACAGGGCGGAATGAAAAACTGTTTTTT; CDR3: CASSLGTGRNEKLFF
V: TRBV5-1; J: TRBJ2-1; D: TRBD2; DNA: TGCGCCAGCAGCCAACTAGCGGGAGCCCGCAATGAGCAGTTCTTC; CDR3: CASSQLAGARNEQFF
V: TRBV27; J: TRBJ2-7; D: TRBD1; DNA: TGTGCCAGCAGTACCCCGGGACAGGGGATGTACGAGCAGTACTTC; CDR3: CASSTPGQGMYEQYF